This record looks at one T cell receptor beta chain sequence and its context. Its antigen is still unknown. There are no base qualities to consult, and no much larger clone falls within one base. The data are from a study of T cells after yellow fever vaccination (dated by TCRdb to the late 2010s). Looking at the study overall: The SMART-Seq v4 Ultra Low Input RNA kit was used to prepare libraries from fractions with low cell numbers. Blood was collected at multiple timepoints before and after primary and secondary immunization, and bulk PBMC replicates and cell subsets were isolated. The cohort comprised two healthy male donors, one aged 18 to 29 and one aged 30 to 40 years. To follow T-cell clones before and after primary and booster YFV17D yellow fever vaccination, bulk TCR alpha and beta repertoires were sequenced over time.

According to the study, the label for this sample's treatment or condition signals: live attenuated yellow fever vaccine strain. Two biological replicates of bulk PBMCs were collected at each blood-draw timepoint. A standard Ficoll-Paque protocol was used to isolate PBMCs from peripheral blood. RNA was extracted with TriZol from bulk PBMCs, CD4 and CD8 fractions, and dextramer-positive and dextramer-negative fractions. Synthesis of TCR cDNA relied on 5'RACE template switching, a step that introduced a universal primer site along with unique molecular identifiers. Priming of cDNA synthesis was performed from both the TCR alpha and TCR beta constant segments. Two PCR steps were used to amplify libraries, with sample barcodes and sequencing adapters being added in the second step. Sequencing of libraries was done on Illumina HiSeq 2500 (2x100 bp) or NovaSeq (2x150 bp). For the original study's pipeline: MIGEC was used to demultiplex reads and collapse the reads into UMI consensus sequences, and MiXCR was used for V(D)J alignment. Using edgeR on replicate PBMC samples, clonotypes were called vaccine-responding if FDR was below 0.01 and the log2 fold change was above 5 up to day 15. Each bulk clonotype received a CD4 or CD8 identity based on whether the sequenced CD4 or CD8 repertoire contained that clonotype at higher abundance. The public reads were reprocessed in TCRdb via fastp at Q25 and MiXCR, keeping in-frame beta chains. CDR3 protein sequences are deduplicated, and each keeps its most common genes and DNA. None of the V and J calls come from the authors' own analysis; TCRdb made them. The table for this sample lists about 350,000 distinct CDR3 sequences; about 7.8% of them were counted only once. The ten top clones hold around 17% of the sample.

Overall results and qualifications from the work: Because the study included only a couple of donors, the extent to which the findings can be generalized is limited. A small fraction of clonotypes showed up in both the CD4 and CD8 compartments, probably as a result of convergent recombination. Compared with the primary T-cell response, the secondary T-cell response was weaker but faster, peaking on day 5 rather than day 15. Most clones expanded after primary vaccination were re-detected after the booster (around 96% of CD4 and about nine tenths of CD8), suggesting broad memory maintenance. Because abundant contaminating clonotypes from the bulk population could be contained in FACS-sorted repertoires, computational filtering was required.

From cysteine to phenylalanine, the CDR3 is 15 amino acids long. The DNA shown is the 45-base CDR3, in frame from base 1. V has 5 bases trimmed and J has 4 bases trimmed; junction bases matching no gene number 10. As encoded in the germline V gene (reference sequence), CDR1 is SSHAT while CDR2 is FNYEAQ. The sequence joins TRBV7-7 to TRBJ2-5; 7 central bases correspond to TRBD1. The TCR originated in a man younger than 35 who received the YFV17D yellow fever vaccine. Specimen: PBMCs, collected 35 to 50 days after the first yellow fever vaccination. The nucleotides are TGTGCCAGCAGCCGACAGGGTATAGGAGGAGAGACCCAGTACTTC. This sequence encodes CASSRQGIGGETQYF.